This entry lists 31 T cell receptor beta chains sequenced from one sample in a study of cytomegalovirus exposure and HLA in healthy donors. The PCR was carried out with 60 Vbeta primers and 13 Jbeta primers. TCRdb's table, derived via immunoSEQ multiplex PCR, lists solely in-frame clones and lacks some. Of over 150,000 clones in the sample, roughly four fifths were seen once. Sequenced sample: PBMCs. These receptors came from a girl aged 2 to 9 in good health and CMV-seropositive.

The chain combines TRBV6-5 with TRBJ2-1; 9 nucleotides line up with TRBD2. The CDR3 sequence is 14 residues long. CDR1 MNHEY and CDR2 SVGAGI come from the germline V gene. V gave up 7 bases and J gave up 5 bases; unmatched junction bases: 6. CDR3 nucleotides: TGTGCCAGCACCAACCCTAGCGGGAACAATGAGCAGTTCTTC. Amino acid sequence: CASTNPSGNNEQFF.

The chain joins TRBV30 to TRBJ2-5; TRBD1 is a possible D gene (6 bases). V was cut by 8 bases and J by 3 bases, with 19 bases left in between. Germline V gene sequence: CDR1 GTSNPN, CDR2 SVGIG (reference sequence). The CDR3 has 14 residues. CDR3 region: CAGSAGVGKETQYF. The CDR3 DNA reads as TGTGCCGGATCAGCAGGGGTCGGGAAAGAGACCCAGTACTTC.

The chain recombines TRBV9 with TRBJ2-1; maybe TRBD2 (5 bases). The CDR3 length is 15 residues. Trimming pared 0 bases from V and 5 bases from J, leaving 12 bases between. CDR1 is SGDLS, CDR2 YYNGEE, per germline. The CDR3 is CASSVEVAQDNEQFF. CDR3 nucleotide sequence: TGTGCCAGCAGCGTAGAAGTAGCGCAAGACAATGAGCAGTTCTTC.

This chain uses TRBV28 with TRBJ2-7; 8 bases agree with TRBD1. This CDR3 is 12 amino acids long. The J segment lost 6 bases and the V segment lost 4 bases, leaving 2 bases of the junction unmatched. Germline V lookup: CDR1 MDHEN, CDR2 SYDVKM. The CDR3 loop is CASSSGTGEQYF. In DNA form, the CDR3 reads TGTGCCAGCAGTTCAGGGACAGGCGAGCAGTACTTC.

V is TRBV12-2 and J is TRBJ2-3; the D call of TRBD2 is as the table states it, not checked on the DNA. TRBV12-2 is noted as a pseudogene. The length of the CDR3 is 18 residues. This CDR3 is CASRSTQRPEEGTDTQYF. The CDR3 bases are TGTGCAAGTCGCTCAACCCAACGTCCCGAAGAGGGCACAGATACGCAGTATTTT.

The V call is TRBV5-4, the J call TRBJ1-2; 11 bases map to TRBD1. Germline V lookup: CDR1 SGHNT, CDR2 YYREEE (reference sequence). This CDR3 comprises 16 residues. V gave up 3 bases and J gave up 5 bases; unmatched junction bases: 9. The CDR3 region has the DNA TGTGCCAGCAGCTACGATCCGGGACAGGGGGTTTATGGCTACACCTTC. It codes for CASSYDPGQGVYGYTF.

The chain combines TRBV4-2 with TRBJ1-5; 11 bases align to TRBD1. Per the germline V gene, CDR1 is LGHNA and CDR2 is YNFKEQ. The CDR3 totals 16 residues. J was trimmed by 7 bases and V by 4 bases; bases with no gene match: 9. The CDR3, as DNA: TGTGCCAGCAGCCCTAAGGACAGGGGGCTCGGGCAGCCCCAGCATTTT. It yields the protein CASSPKDRGLGQPQHF.

Only one count was recorded for this clone. In DNA form, the CDR3 reads TGCGCCAGCAGCCACCCCGGGACAGGGTTTAGTGACACTGAAGCTTTCTTT. This codes for CASSHPGTGFSDTEAFF. The gene calls are TRBV4-1 and TRBJ1-1; 9 nucleotides align to TRBD1. J gave up 3 bases and V 3 bases, and 11 bases lay outside the gene matches. This CDR3 is 17 amino acids long. Germline V lookup: CDR1 MGHRA, CDR2 YSYEKL.

The rearrangement uses TRBV28 and TRBJ1-6; 10 positions agree with TRBD1. V lost 3 bases to trimming and J lost 11 bases; unmatched junction nucleotides: 7. CDR1 is MDHEN and CDR2 is SYDVKM in the germline V gene. The CDR3 length is 15 residues. In DNA, the CDR3 is TGTGCCAGCAGTTTCGTCGGACAGGGGGGAGCACCCCTCCACTTT. This codes for CASSFVGQGGAPLHF.

The chain recombines TRBV5-4 with TRBJ1-2, with 8 bases fitting TRBD1. The CDR3 spans 13 residues. Germline-derived CDR1 and CDR2 are SGHNT and YYREEE (reference sequence). V was clipped by 5 bases and J by 8 bases; unmatched bases: 8. CDR3 sequence: CASSKDRVEGYTF. CDR3 coding DNA: TGTGCCAGCAGTAAGGACAGGGTTGAAGGCTACACCTTC.

The rearrangement joins TRBV2 to TRBJ1-5; TRBD1 is a possible D gene (6 bases). The CDR3 runs to 13 residues. The germline gives CDR1 SNHLY, CDR2 FYNNEI. Trimming removed 4 bases at V and 4 bases at J, with 8 bases between. CDR3 nucleotides: TGTGCCAGCAGTGCCACAGGGAATCAGCCCCAGCATTTT. Translation gives CASSATGNQPQHF.

A remark on this clone: The sample holds other DNA sequences that translate to the same CDR3. The V call is TRBV30, the J call TRBJ2-1; 8 bases map to TRBD2. Trimming removed 0 bases from V and 4 bases from J; junction bases left unmatched: 2. The germline V gene encodes CDR1 GTSNPN and CDR2 SVGIG (reference sequence). CDR3 length: 14 residues. For the CDR3, the DNA is TGTGCCTGGAGTGTACTAGCGGCTTACAATGAGCAGTTCTTC. This codes for CAWSVLAAYNEQFF.

By share of the sample, this clone is medium-sized. The gene calls are TRBV6-4 and TRBJ2-1; 10 bases fit TRBD2. Germline V CDR1 and CDR2: MRHNA, SNTAGT. J lost 6 bases, V lost 3 bases, and 5 bases had no gene match. The CDR3 totals 15 residues. CDR3 DNA sequence: TGTGCCAGCAGTGAATCAGCGGGAGGGATCAATGAGCAGTTCTTC. This encodes CASSESAGGINEQFF.

The chain combines TRBV5-1 with TRBJ2-1; D perhaps matches TRBD1 (6 bases). The CDR3 consists of 14 residues. V was trimmed by 4 bases and J by 15 bases, leaving 23 bases between them. Per germline, CDR1 SGHRS and CDR2 YFSETQ. CDR3 residues: CASSRVPQGEGLFF. CDR3 sequence (DNA): TGCGCCAGCAGCCGCGTCCCACAGGGTGAGGGGCTGTTCTTC.

The gene calls are TRBV30 and TRBJ2-3, with D maybe TRBD2 (6 bases). V lost 5 bases, J lost 5 bases, and 8 bases lay in between. This CDR3 contains 11 residues. CDR1 and CDR2 from the germline V gene are GTSNPN and SVGIG (reference sequence). This CDR3 reads CAWGGVDTQYF. CDR3 DNA: TGTGCCTGGGGAGGGGTAGATACGCAGTATTTT.

This chain links TRBV30 with TRBJ1-3, with D tentatively TRBD1 (5 bases). The V and J ends lost 0 bases and 0 bases respectively, with 9 bases between them. Germline values: CDR1 GTSNPN, CDR2 SVGIG (reference sequence). The CDR3 consists of 15 residues. The CDR3 DNA reads TGTGCCTGGAGTGTACACAGGTTCTCTGGAAACACCATATATTTT. The encoded protein is CAWSVHRFSGNTIYF.

The chain recombines TRBV11-2 with TRBJ2-2, with D unresolved. This CDR3 has 15 residues. Trimming removed 1 base at V and 3 bases at J, with 9 bases between. Looked up from germline, CDR1 is SGHAT and CDR2 is FQNNGV. CDR3 residues: CASSLVLSDTGELFF. Written as DNA, the CDR3 is TGTGCCAGCAGCTTAGTATTGAGTGACACCGGGGAGCTGTTTTTT.

The chain links TRBV5-1 to TRBJ2-7; 11 nucleotides match TRBD2. J lost 4 bases, V lost 3 bases, and 12 bases had no gene match. CDR3 length: 17 amino acids. CDR1 is SGHRS, CDR2 YFSETQ, per germline. The CDR3 DNA is TGCGCCAGCAGCTCTAGACCCTCGACTAGCGGGGCGTACGAGCAGTACTTC. Its protein product is CASSSRPSTSGAYEQYF.

V and J are TRBV4-1 and TRBJ2-3, with D maybe TRBD1 (6 bases). The CDR3 is made up of 16 amino acids. From germline, CDR1 is MGHRA and CDR2 YSYEKL. V was pared by 4 bases and J by 3 bases, with 17 bases between. The CDR3 bases are TGCGCCAGCAGCCTCAGACAGGAAAGTAGGACAGATACGCAGTATTTT. Its translation: CASSLRQESRTDTQYF.

V gene TRBV5-4 combines with J gene TRBJ2-7; D ambiguous. Trimming shortened V by 0 bases and J by 0 bases, and 7 bases separated the two germline ends. CDR1 and CDR2 from the germline V gene are SGHNT and YYREEE (reference sequence). The CDR3 loop spans 14 amino acids. CDR3 bases: TGTGCCAGCAGCTTGGGCGGTAGCTCCTACGAGCAGTACTTC. Amino acid sequence: CASSLGGSSYEQYF.

This chain uses TRBV4-2 with TRBJ2-7, with a weak D call TRBD2 (5 bases). The V gene's germline CDR1 is LGHNA and CDR2 YNFKEQ. CDR3 length: 15 amino acids. The V gene lost 0 bases and the J gene lost 3 bases, with 12 bases spanning the gap. The chain's CDR3 is CASSQELGWIYEQYF. The CDR3 DNA follows: TGTGCCAGCAGCCAAGAACTAGGGTGGATCTACGAGCAGTACTTC.

The chain joins TRBV6-5 to TRBJ1-5, with no clear D. Trimming removed 2 bases from V and 6 bases from J, with 8 bases in between. CDR1 and CDR2 from the germline V gene are MNHEY and SVGAGI. This CDR3 is 13 amino acids long. CDR3 amino acids: CASSYRVGQPQHF. The CDR3 bases are TGTGCCAGCAGTTACCGGGTGGGTCAGCCCCAGCATTTT.

The rearrangement uses TRBV4-1 and TRBJ2-2; 7 bases match TRBD2. The CDR3 is 17 amino acids. Germline V CDR1 and CDR2: MGHRA, YSYEKL. V was pared by 0 bases and J by 4 bases, with 8 bases of the junction left unmatched. CDR3 in DNA: TGCGCCAGCAGCCAAGAAGGACGTGCGGGAGTCACCGGGGAGCTGTTTTTT. This encodes CASSQEGRAGVTGELFF.

The chain recombines TRBV29-1 with TRBJ2-3, with 10 positions matching TRBD2. The CDR3 is 14 amino acids. CDR1 and CDR2 from the germline V gene are SQVTM and ANQGSEA. J was trimmed by 5 bases and V by 6 bases; bases with no gene match: 8. The CDR3 loop is CSVASGGSLDTQYF. The CDR3 region has the DNA TGCAGCGTCGCTAGCGGGGGATCCCTAGATACGCAGTATTTT.

The V gene is TRBV6-4, the J gene TRBJ2-3, with D hard to call. The V end was cut by 2 bases, the J end by 7 bases, with 13 bases between. The CDR3 covers 14 residues. Germline-derived CDR1 and CDR2 are MRHNA and SNTAGT. The CDR3 region has the DNA TGTGCCAGCAGTGACGCCCCCGACATAAATACGCAGTATTTT. Its protein is CASSDAPDINTQYF.

The V call is TRBV28, the J call TRBJ1-1; D is possibly TRBD1 (6 bases). There are 15 residues in the CDR3. The V and J ends lost 4 bases and 1 base respectively, with 13 bases between them. CDR1 is MDHEN and CDR2 is SYDVKM in the germline V gene. The CDR3 here is CASSSPQGRNTEAFF. CDR3 sequence (DNA): TGTGCCAGCAGTTCTCCTCAGGGGCGGAACACTGAAGCTTTCTTT.

The chain employs TRBV19 and TRBJ2-7, with 8 nucleotides matching TRBD1. Trimming took 6 bases from V and 4 from J; bases not matched to a gene: 8. From germline, CDR1 is LNHDA and CDR2 SQIVND (reference sequence). The CDR3 contains 14 residues. The CDR3 coding sequence is TGTGCCAGTAGCTGGACAGGGTCTGATTACGAGCAGTACTTC. This gives the protein CASSWTGSDYEQYF.

V and J are TRBV7-9 and TRBJ2-2; D remains ambiguous. The V and J ends lost 2 bases and 5 bases respectively, with 3 bases between them. The CDR3 extends over 12 amino acids. Germline CDR1 reads SEHNR; CDR2 reads FQNEAQ (reference sequence). The CDR3 DNA reads TGTGCCAGCAGCTTACAGACCGGGGAGCTGTTTTTT. As protein: CASSLQTGELFF.

The count of this clone is one. The V gene is TRBV10-3, the J gene TRBJ2-5, with D possibly being TRBD1 (6 bases). Germline CDR1 reads ENHRY; CDR2 reads SYGVKD. Deletions cut 2 bases from V and 4 bases from J, with 14 bases between. The CDR3 consists of 15 residues. The CDR3 reads CAISEPGQRGETQYF. For the CDR3, the DNA is TGTGCCATCAGTGAGCCTGGACAGAGGGGAGAGACCCAGTACTTC.

The chain recombines TRBV4-2 with TRBJ2-7, with a weak D call TRBD2 (6 bases). This CDR3 has 11 residues. Germline V gene data show CDR1 as LGHNA and CDR2 as YNFKEQ. V was clipped by 6 bases and J by 10 bases, with 13 bases between them. CDR3 coding DNA: TGTGCCAGCAGGGCCGGGGGAAAACAGTACTTC. It encodes CASRAGGKQYF.

V gene TRBV5-6 combines with J gene TRBJ2-3; TRBD2 might be the D (5 bases). Germline V lookup: CDR1 SGHDT, CDR2 YYEEEE. V was pared by 9 bases and J by 2 bases, with 16 bases between. The CDR3 is 14 amino acids. The CDR3 nucleotides are TGTGCCACTACATTAAGAGGGTTCACAGATACGCAGTATTTT. Protein product: CATTLRGFTDTQYF. The complete variable domain, with remaining parts taken from reference TRBV5-6 and TRBJ2-3, reads DAGVTQSPTHLIKTRGQQVTLRCSPKSGHDTVSWYQQALGQGPQFIFQYYEEEERQRGNFPDRFSGHQFPNYSSELNVNALLLGDSALYLCATTLRGFTDTQYFGPGTRLTVL.